Shown below are 31 T cell receptor beta chains from a single sample sequenced in a study of neoadjuvant anti-PD-1 for oral cavity cancer. The protocol was immunoSEQ multiplex PCR, while the TCRdb copy is restricted to in-frame clones and leaves out a portion. The repertoire has around 60,000 clones, 79% of them found once; the top ten carry roughly 2.6%. The specimen was PBMCs, collected before nivolumab (anti-PD-1) treatment. All receptors derive from a person between 40 and 79 years old with oral cavity squamous cell carcinoma.

The V call is TRBV7-9, the J call TRBJ1-2, with TRBD1 matching over 7 bases. V shed 3 bases, J shed 7 bases, and the junction held 5 bases outside the gene matches. This CDR3 has 13 residues. CDR1 is SEHNR and CDR2 is FQNEAQ in the germline V gene (reference sequence). CDR3 sequence: CASSFGTVSGYTF. The CDR3 nucleotides read TGTGCCAGCAGCTTTGGGACAGTAAGTGGCTACACCTTC.

The chain carries TRBV5-4 and TRBJ1-2; no firm D call. V was clipped by 0 bases and J by 4 bases, with 10 bases between them. Germline loops: CDR1 SGHNT, CDR2 YYREEE (reference sequence). This CDR3 has 14 amino acids. The CDR3 DNA sequence: TGTGCCAGCAGCTTGGAAGGAGCGGGCTATGGCTACACCTTC. It translates to CASSLEGAGYGYTF.

This clone was picked up a small number of times. The rearrangement uses TRBV6-5 and TRBJ1-1; possibly TRBD1 for D (5 bases). The CDR3 runs 11 residues. The V end was cut by 6 bases, the J end by 5 bases, with 7 bases between. The germline V gene has CDR1 MNHEY and CDR2 SVGAGI. The CDR3 loop is CASSRGTEAFF. CDR3 DNA: TGTGCCAGCAGCCGGGGGACTGAAGCTTTCTTT.

This clone has just one count. This sequence joins TRBV19 and TRBJ2-5; perhaps D is TRBD1 or TRBD2 (5 bases each). Trimming shortened V by 7 bases and J by 1 base, and 10 bases separated the two germline ends. Germline CDR1 LNHDA, CDR2 SQIVND (reference sequence). This CDR3 has 13 residues. The CDR3 is CASTGTSQETQYF. The CDR3 nucleotides are TGTGCCAGTACGGGGACCAGCCAAGAGACCCAGTACTTC.

The chain carries TRBV15 and TRBJ1-5; D remains ambiguous. The V gene lost 0 bases and the J gene lost 0 bases, with 9 bases spanning the gap. The germline CDR1 and CDR2 sequences are LNHNV and YYDKDF (reference sequence). CDR3 size: 16 residues. CDR3 coding DNA: TGTGCCACCAGCAGAGATCGTGCTCATAGCAATCAGCCCCAGCATTTT. Protein: CATSRDRAHSNQPQHF.

The genes are TRBV7-9 and TRBJ2-7; D may be TRBD2 (6 bases). CDR1 and CDR2 from the germline V gene are SEHNR and FQNEAQ (reference sequence). This CDR3 is built from 12 residues. V was shortened by 2 bases and J by 7 bases, with 9 bases between the two germline ends. CDR3: CASSLTGTEQYF. CDR3 coding DNA: TGTGCCAGCAGCTTAACCGGGACTGAGCAGTACTTC.

This clone was observed once. The chain uses TRBV9 and TRBJ2-1, with a weak D call TRBD2 (6 bases). Trimming shortened V by 0 bases and J by 12 bases, and 19 bases separated the two germline ends. The CDR3 runs 15 residues. CDR1 and CDR2 (germline): SGDLS, YYNGEE. The CDR3 sequence: CASSVADPTRGGQFF. The CDR3 region has the DNA TGTGCCAGCAGCGTAGCTGATCCTACGCGGGGAGGGCAGTTCTTC.

In DNA, the CDR3 is TGTGCCAGCAGTTTATCGTCGACCTACGAGCAGTACTTC. Translated: CASSLSSTYEQYF. V and J are TRBV27 and TRBJ2-7; D unclear. Germline CDR1 and CDR2: MNHEY and SMNVEV (reference sequence). This CDR3 contains 13 residues. With 0 bases removed from V and 2 bases from J, the gap between germline ends came to 5 bases.

In its sample, this clone was seen once. The chain joins TRBV7-6 to TRBJ2-7; D is possibly TRBD1 (5 bases). The V and J ends lost 0 bases and 0 bases respectively, with 12 bases between them. Looked up from germline, CDR1 is SGHVS and CDR2 is FNYEAQ. The CDR3 totals 16 residues. This CDR3 reads CASSLASGFSSYEQYF. The DNA of the CDR3 is TGTGCCAGCAGCTTAGCCTCAGGGTTCAGCTCCTACGAGCAGTACTTC.

The rearrangement joins TRBV7-2 to TRBJ2-2; 10 bases map to TRBD1. This CDR3 is built from 17 residues. CDR1 and CDR2 from the germline V gene are SGHTA and FQGNSA. V shed 1 base, J shed 2 bases, and the junction held 4 bases outside the gene matches. This chain's CDR3 is CASSLGWTGGNTGELFF. The CDR3 nucleotides read TGTGCCAGCAGCTTAGGGTGGACAGGGGGTAACACCGGGGAGCTGTTTTTT.

This rearrangement joins TRBV5-1 to TRBJ1-3; TRBD1 might be the D (6 bases). Germline assignment: CDR1 SGHRS and CDR2 YFSETQ. The CDR3 totals 16 residues. V was trimmed by 0 bases and J by 0 bases, leaving 10 bases between them. CDR3 sequence: CASSLGGASSGNTIYF. The CDR3 DNA reads as TGCGCCAGCAGCTTGGGGGGGGCGAGCTCTGGAAACACCATATATTTT. The full variable domain, with the rest looked up from reference TRBV5-1 and TRBJ1-3, is KAGVTQTPRYLIKTRGQQVTLSCSPISGHRSVSWYQQTPGQGLQFLFEYFSETQRNKGNFPGRFSGRQFSNSRSEMNVSTLELGDSALYLCASSLGGASSGNTIYFGEGSWLTVV.

The rearrangement joins TRBV21-1 to TRBJ2-7. TRBV21-1 is a listed pseudogene. This CDR3 has 18 residues. CDR3 DNA sequence: TGTGCCAGCAGCTCGTTACCGCAAAGACGGTGGAACTCCTACGAGCAGTACTTC. Its protein is CASSSLPQRRWNSYEQYF.

The rearrangement uses TRBV9 and TRBJ2-2; D uncertain. This CDR3 region has 15 residues. Germline CDR1 is SGDLS and CDR2 is YYNGEE. V lost 0 bases to trimming and J lost 1 base, with 7 bases between them. The CDR3 here is CASSVVQVNTGELFF. CDR3 in DNA: TGTGCCAGCAGCGTAGTTCAGGTGAACACCGGGGAGCTGTTTTTT. The whole variable domain, remainder taken from reference TRBV9 and TRBJ2-2, is DSGVTQTPKHLITATGQRVTLRCSPRSGDLSVYWYQQSLDQGLQFLIQYYNGEERAKGNILERFSAQQFPDLHSELNLSSLELGDSALYFCASSVVQVNTGELFFGEGSRLTVL.

The genes are TRBV10-2 and TRBJ1-6; TRBD1 aligns across 10 bases. CDR3 length equals 15 residues. CDR1 is WSHSY and CDR2 is SAAADI in the germline V gene. The junction had 9 bases not matched to a gene; V was cut back by 6 bases and J by 10 bases. CDR3: CASRPPGQGSSPLHF. The CDR3 region has the DNA TGCGCCAGCAGGCCACCGGGACAGGGGTCCTCACCCCTCCACTTT.

This chain links TRBV6-4 with TRBJ2-3; D may be TRBD2 (7 bases). CDR1 MRHNA and CDR2 SNTAGT come from the germline V gene. V lost 3 bases and J lost 5, with 12 bases in between. CDR3 size: 14 residues. CDR3 loop: CASSEGGAIDTQYF. CDR3 DNA: TGTGCCAGCAGTGAGGGGGGGGCTATAGATACGCAGTATTTT.

This sequence joins TRBV6-1 and TRBJ2-3; D may be TRBD2 (6 bases). Trimming took off 8 bases at V and 4 bases at J, with 19 bases between the two ends. This CDR3 is built from 15 residues. Germline CDR1 reads MNHNS; CDR2 reads SASEGT. As DNA, the CDR3 is TGTGCCAGCCGGATGATGGAGCGGGTAGCAGATACGCAGTATTTT. Translated, it gives CASRMMERVADTQYF.

V is TRBV5-4 and J is TRBJ2-3; D tentatively reads TRBD1 or TRBD2 (5 bases each). Trimming shortened V by 0 bases and J by 2 bases, and 10 bases separated the two germline ends. The CDR3 length is 15 residues. Germline CDR1 and CDR2: SGHNT and YYREEE (reference sequence). The CDR3 bases are TGTGCCAGCAGCTTGGACGGGACCAACACAGATACGCAGTATTTT. This gives the protein CASSLDGTNTDTQYF.

The J gene is TRBJ1-1, the V gene TRBV5-4; 8 bases match TRBD1. Germline V gene sequence: CDR1 SGHNT, CDR2 YYREEE (reference sequence). V was clipped by 5 bases and J by 4 bases; unmatched bases: 4. This CDR3 has 13 residues. The CDR3 sequence is CASSLQGGTEAFF. CDR3 nucleotides: TGTGCCAGCAGTTTACAGGGGGGCACTGAAGCTTTCTTT. Full variable domain (outside the CDR3, taken from reference TRBV5-4 and TRBJ1-1): ETGVTQSPTHLIKTRGQQVTLRCSSQSGHNTVSWYQQALGQGPQFIFQYYREEENGRGNFPPRFSGLQFPNYSSELNVNALELDDSALYLCASSLQGGTEAFFGQGTRLTVV.

This sequence joins TRBV19 and TRBJ2-1; tentative D call: TRBD2 (6 bases). Between the trimmed V and J ends, which lost 6 bases and 3 bases, there was a span of 9 bases. CDR3 length: 13 residues. Germline V CDR1 and CDR2: LNHDA, SQIVND (reference sequence). The CDR3 nucleotides are TGTGCCAGTAGCCGACTAGTCTACAATGAGCAGTTCTTC. Translating gives CASSRLVYNEQFF.

This clone appeared a few times. This chain links TRBV9 with TRBJ1-1; perhaps TRBD1 as D (5 bases). Trimming shortened V by 0 bases and J by 0 bases, and 12 bases separated the two germline ends. The CDR3 loop spans 16 amino acids. Germline V lookup: CDR1 SGDLS, CDR2 YYNGEE. CDR3 coding DNA: TGTGCCAGCAGCGTAGGGACATCCTGGATGAACACTGAAGCTTTCTTT. Protein: CASSVGTSWMNTEAFF. Full variable domain (rest looked up from reference TRBV9 and TRBJ1-1): DSGVTQTPKHLITATGQRVTLRCSPRSGDLSVYWYQQSLDQGLQFLIQYYNGEERAKGNILERFSAQQFPDLHSELNLSSLELGDSALYFCASSVGTSWMNTEAFFGQGTRLTVV.

J is TRBJ2-2 and V is TRBV5-1; no firm D call. Germline assignment: CDR1 SGHRS and CDR2 YFSETQ. The CDR3 consists of 14 residues. V was shortened by 2 bases and J by 5 bases, with 10 bases between the two germline ends. CDR3 in amino acids: CASSLLTKTGELFF. CDR3 coding DNA: TGCGCCAGCAGCTTACTGACAAAAACCGGGGAGCTGTTTTTT.

The chain couples TRBV6-1 to TRBJ2-7; D possibly corresponds to TRBD1 (6 bases). From germline, CDR1 is MNHNS and CDR2 SASEGT. V was trimmed by 6 bases and J by 0 bases, leaving 12 bases between them. The CDR3 sequence is 14 residues long. CDR3: CASRENRDSYEQYF. CDR3 bases: TGTGCCAGCAGAGAGAACAGGGACTCCTACGAGCAGTACTTC.

The V call is TRBV5-5, the J call TRBJ1-1; 7 bases fit TRBD1. V lost 4 bases to trimming and J lost 1 base; unmatched junction nucleotides: 13. Germline values: CDR1 SGHKS, CDR2 YYEKEE (reference sequence). The length of the CDR3 is 17 residues. The CDR3 is CASSPVRQRGPNTEAFF. The CDR3 DNA follows: TGTGCCAGCAGCCCCGTCCGACAGAGGGGGCCGAACACTGAAGCTTTCTTT.

V is TRBV5-6 and J is TRBJ1-5; the D gene is possibly TRBD1 (5 bases). V gave up 3 bases and J gave up 4 bases, with 14 bases separating them. Germline CDR1 is SGHDT and CDR2 is YYEEEE. This CDR3 is 15 amino acids long. For the CDR3, the DNA is TGTGCCAGCAGCTCGATGACAGTGACTAATCAGCCCCAGCATTTT. As protein: CASSSMTVTNQPQHF.

The chain is built from TRBV12-5 and TRBJ2-2; D ambiguous. The germline V and J ends were trimmed by 5 bases and 6 bases, with 13 bases remaining between them. The CDR3 covers 14 residues. Germline V gives CDR1 LGHNT, CDR2 FRNRAP. This CDR3 reads CASGPRTSAGELFF. In DNA, the CDR3 is TGTGCTAGTGGTCCCCGGACCTCTGCCGGGGAGCTGTTTTTT. Full variable domain (rest looked up from reference TRBV12-5 and TRBJ2-2): DARVTQTPRHKVTEMGQEVTMRCQPILGHNTVFWYRQTMMQGLELLAYFRNRAPLDDSGMPKDRFSAEMPDATLATLKIQPSEPRDSAVYFCASGPRTSAGELFFGEGSRLTVL.

CDR3 nucleotides: TGCGCCAGCAGTGAAACAGGGAGCTCCTATAATTCACCCCTCCACTTT. This codes for CASSETGSSYNSPLHF. The chain combines TRBV10-2 with TRBJ1-6, with a weak D call TRBD1 (6 bases). The ends were cut back, 3 bases at V and 0 bases at J, with 9 bases in the middle. Germline assignment: CDR1 WSHSY and CDR2 SAAADI. The CDR3 runs 16 residues.

V gene TRBV4-2 combines with J gene TRBJ2-3, with D uncertain. In germline, CDR1 is LGHNA, CDR2 YNFKEQ. Trimming removed 0 bases from V and 8 bases from J, with 15 bases in between. This CDR3 is 15 amino acids long. The CDR3 spells CASSQEGSSGGTQYF. The CDR3 bases are TGTGCCAGCAGCCAAGAGGGGTCCAGTGGTGGTACGCAGTATTTT.

A note on this clone: A junction boundary mismatches the germline segment, possibly from a read error. J is TRBJ2-3 and V is TRBV7-9; no definite D call. CDR3 length: 12 amino acids. Germline V CDR1 and CDR2: SEHNR, FQNEAQ (reference sequence). CDR3 bases: TGTGCCAGCAGCTCTGGCACAGATACGCAATATTTT. Protein sequence: CASSSGTDTQYF.

This chain uses TRBV28 with TRBJ2-7; D unclear. Per germline, CDR1 MDHEN and CDR2 SYDVKM. This CDR3 is 15 amino acids long. Trimming pared 5 bases from V and 5 bases from J, leaving 19 bases between. The CDR3 region is CASSAPGSLIHEQYF. For the CDR3, the DNA is TGTGCCAGCAGTGCCCCAGGAAGTCTTATCCACGAGCAGTACTTC.

The chain is built from TRBV6-4 and TRBJ2-2; D not resolved. This CDR3 is built from 12 residues. Trimming left V 4 bases short and J 0 bases short, with 0 bases between. Germline CDR1 reads MRHNA; CDR2 reads SNTAGT. The CDR3 DNA follows: TGTGCCAGCAGTGCGAACACCGGGGAGCTGTTTTTT. Translated: CASSANTGELFF.

Comment on this clone: At one end the junction does not follow the germline gene, possibly because of a read error. This sequence joins TRBV19 and TRBJ1-1; 10 bases line up with TRBD1. This CDR3 comprises 16 residues. CDR1 LNHDA and CDR2 SQIVND come from the germline V gene (reference sequence). The CDR3 DNA sequence: TGTGCCAGTAGTCTAGACTGGACAGGGGGGAACACTGAAGCTTTCTTT. Translated, it gives CASSLDWTGGNTEAFF. Variable domain in full (rest from reference TRBV19 and TRBJ1-1): DGGITQSPKYLFRKEGQNVTLSCEQNLNHDAMYWYRQDPGQGLRLIYYSQIVNDFQKGDIAEGYSVSREKKESFPLTVTSAQKNPTAFYLCASSLDWTGGNTEAFFGQGTRLTVV.